These 4 T cell receptor beta chains were sequenced from one sample in a study of neurological immune-mediated disorders. TCRdb analysed the 5' RACE reads with MiXCR anew, one entry per CDR3 protein. The table includes roughly 20,000 distinct CDR3 sequences, 14% detected once. The specimen was CD4+ T cells from blood. These receptors were obtained from a woman aged 55 to 70 with HTLV-1-associated myelopathy (HAM/TSP).

This clonotype was picked up a small number of times. J is TRBJ2-1 and V is TRBV3-1; 11 nucleotides align to TRBD2. This CDR3 region has 16 residues. Germline V gives CDR1 LGHDT, CDR2 YNNKEL (reference sequence). After removal of 1 base from V and 1 base from J, the junction contained 0 bases not matched to a gene. The CDR3 here is CASSQVAGGSYNEQFF. The CDR3 DNA is TGTGCCAGCAGCCAAGTAGCGGGGGGGTCCTACAATGAGCAGTTCTTC.

By sample share, this clonotype is medium-sized. The chain's CDR3 is CSAIQGAYEQYF. The CDR3 DNA reads TGCAGTGCCATACAGGGGGCCTACGAGCAGTACTTC. The chain recombines TRBV20-1 with TRBJ2-7, with TRBD1 matching over 8 bases. V lost 6 bases, J lost 2 bases, and 3 bases stayed unmatched. The CDR3 runs to 12 residues. Germline values: CDR1 DFQATT, CDR2 SNEGSKA (reference sequence).

Many counts were recorded for this clonotype. The chain combines TRBV7-9 with TRBJ1-2; no definite D call. CDR1 is SEHNR, CDR2 FQNEAQ, per germline (reference sequence). The CDR3 has 13 amino acids. Trimming took off 10 bases at V and 4 bases at J, with 16 bases between the two ends. The CDR3: CATIPRVSYGYTF. CDR3 nucleotides: TGTGCCACGATCCCTCGGGTTTCCTATGGCTACACCTTC. Combining the CDR3 with reference TRBV7-9 and TRBJ1-2 gives the whole variable domain DTGVSQNPRHKITKRGQNVTFRCDPISEHNRLYWYRQTLGQGPEFLTYFQNEAQLEKSRLLSDRFSAERPKGSFSTLEIQRTEQGDSAMYLCATIPRVSYGYTFGSGTRLTVV.

Ten or more counts support this clonotype. A read error may account for a junction end that differs from germline. This rearrangement joins TRBV20-1 to TRBJ1-5, with D possibly TRBD1 on 6 matching bases. This CDR3 spans 14 amino acids. The V gene's germline CDR1 is DFQATT and CDR2 SNEGSKA (reference sequence). CDR3 in DNA: TGCAGTACTAGAGATGTGGGGGCGAATCAGCCCCAGCATTTT. Translation: CSTRDVGANQPQHF.